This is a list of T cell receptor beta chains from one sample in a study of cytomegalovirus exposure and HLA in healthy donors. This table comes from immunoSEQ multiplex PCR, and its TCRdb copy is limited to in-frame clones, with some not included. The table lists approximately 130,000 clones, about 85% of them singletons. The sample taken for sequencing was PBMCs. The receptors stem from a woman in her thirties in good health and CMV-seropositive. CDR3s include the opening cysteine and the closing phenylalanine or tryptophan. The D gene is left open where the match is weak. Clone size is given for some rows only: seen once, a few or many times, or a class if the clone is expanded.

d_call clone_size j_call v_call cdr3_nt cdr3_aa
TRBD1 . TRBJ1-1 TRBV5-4 TGTGCCAGCAGCTTAGACAGGGCCTACACTGAAGCTTTCTTT CASSLDRAYTEAFF
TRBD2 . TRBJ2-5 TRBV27 TGTGCCAGCAGTTCTTTAGCGGGAGGAAACCAAGAGACCCAGTACTTC CASSSLAGGNQETQYF
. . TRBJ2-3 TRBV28 TGTGCCAGCAGTTCGCCCGGGACTACAGATACGCAGTATTTT CASSSPGTTDTQYF
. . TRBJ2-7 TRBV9 TGTGCCAGCAGCGTAGGCGGCAACTCCTACGAGCAGTACTTC CASSVGGNSYEQYF
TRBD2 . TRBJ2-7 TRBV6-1 TGTGCCAGCAGTGAATGGCTAGCGGGGGGCCCCTCCTACGAGCAGTACTTC CASSEWLAGGPSYEQYF
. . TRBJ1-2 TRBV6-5 TGTGCCAGCAAGGTCCCGATGCGGGGCTACACCTTC CASKVPMRGYTF
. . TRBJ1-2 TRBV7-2 TGTGCCAGCAGCTTAGCCTACCGGGTAACTAACTATGGCTACACCTTC CASSLAYRVTNYGYTF
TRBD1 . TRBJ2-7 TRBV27 TGTGCCAGCAGGACAGGGGGCGACGAGCAGTACTTC CASRTGGDEQYF
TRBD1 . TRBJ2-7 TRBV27 TGTGCCAGCTCTAGACAGGGGGTTTCCTACGAGCAGTACTTC CASSRQGVSYEQYF
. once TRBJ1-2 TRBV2 TGTGCCAGCAGAGCTCGCGGAGGGGCAAACTATGGCTACACCTTC CASRARGGANYGYTF
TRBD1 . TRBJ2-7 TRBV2 TGTGCCAGCAGTGGGGGACAGGGCCCCCTCGAGCAGTACTTC CASSGGQGPLEQYF
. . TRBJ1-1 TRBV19 TGTGCCAGTAGCCTGGCGGACAGTCTTGAAGCTTTCTTT CASSLADSLEAFF
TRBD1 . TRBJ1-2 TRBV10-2 TGCGCCAGCAGTGATCGACAGGGGCGGGGCTACACCTTC CASSDRQGRGYTF
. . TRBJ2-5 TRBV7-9 TGTGCCAGCAGCCGATCCGGGACTGCAGAGACCCAGTACTTC CASSRSGTAETQYF
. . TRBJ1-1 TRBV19 TGTGCCAGTAGTATGACGCGAGGGAACACTGAAGCTTTCTTT CASSMTRGNTEAFF
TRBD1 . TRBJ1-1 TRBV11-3 TGTGCCAGCAGCCGTACCTTCGGACAGGACTCTGAAGCTTTCTTT CASSRTFGQDSEAFF
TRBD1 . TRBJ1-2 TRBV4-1 TGCGCCAGCAGCCAGGACAGGGAGGGTCTTGGCTACACCTTC CASSQDREGLGYTF
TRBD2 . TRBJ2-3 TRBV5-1 TGCGCCAGCAGCTTAGAGCGGGGACCCACAGATACGCAGTATTTT CASSLERGPTDTQYF
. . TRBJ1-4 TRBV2 TGTGCCAGCAGCGGACAGCCCCCGGGAGAAAAACTGTTTTTT CASSGQPPGEKLFF
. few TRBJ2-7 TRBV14 TGTGCCAGCAGCCAAGCAGGGACTGGGGAGCAGTACTTC CASSQAGTGEQYF
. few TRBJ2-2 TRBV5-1 TGCGCCAGCAGCTTTGGGGGGTCGAACACCGGGGAGCTGTTTTTT CASSFGGSNTGELFF
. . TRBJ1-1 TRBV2 TGTGCCAGCAGAGTGGACACCTACACTGAAGCTTTCTTT CASRVDTYTEAFF
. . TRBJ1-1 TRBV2 TGTGCCAGCAGTCAAGGGGTCTCCGGGGCTGAAGCTTTCTTT CASSQGVSGAEAFF
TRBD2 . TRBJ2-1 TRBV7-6 TGTGCCAGCAGCTTAGGGGCCCGCGGGAGGTCCAGGGATGAGCAGTTCTTC CASSLGARGRSRDEQFF
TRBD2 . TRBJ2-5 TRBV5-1 TGCGCCAGCAGCTTGAGTCTAGCGGGGGGGCAAGAGACCCAGTACTTC CASSLSLAGGQETQYF
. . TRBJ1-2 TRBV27 TGTGCCAGCAGTTTCCGCTCGGGGGAAGGCTACACCTTC CASSFRSGEGYTF
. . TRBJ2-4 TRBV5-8 TGTGCCAGCAGCTTGGAAGAGACGGGACTAGCCAAAAACATTCAGTACTTC CASSLEETGLAKNIQYF
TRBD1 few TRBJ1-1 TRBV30 TGTGCCTGGACTGGACAGGTGAACACTGAAGCTTTCTTT CAWTGQVNTEAFF
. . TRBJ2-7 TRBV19 TGTGCCAGTAGTATGGGACAACTCCAGCAGTACTTC CASSMGQLQQYF
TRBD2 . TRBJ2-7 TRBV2 TGTGCCAGCAGGGCACGGGGGGGCTTCTACGAGCAGTACTTC CASRARGGFYEQYF
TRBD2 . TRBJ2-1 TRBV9 TGTGCCAGCAGCGTAGGTGGGGACTATACCTACAATGAGCAGTTCTTC CASSVGGDYTYNEQFF
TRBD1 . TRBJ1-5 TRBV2 TGTGCCAGCAGTGAAGCTGGTCCAGGGGGTCAGCCCCAGCATTTT CASSEAGPGGQPQHF
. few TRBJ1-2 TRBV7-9 TGTGCCAGCAGCCCCGGGGGGATCGGCTACACCTTC CASSPGGIGYTF
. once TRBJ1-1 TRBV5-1 TGCGCCAGCAGTGTACAGGGGAACACTGAAGCTTTCTTT CASSVQGNTEAFF
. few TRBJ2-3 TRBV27 TGTGCCAGCAGTTTATCGAGCCAAGGCACAGATACGCAGTATTTT CASSLSSQGTDTQYF
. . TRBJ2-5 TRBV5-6 TGTGCCAGCAGCTTGGTGACAGAGCTTCAAGAGACCCAGTACTTC CASSLVTELQETQYF
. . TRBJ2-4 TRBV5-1 TGCGCCAGCAGCCTGGACAGAAACATTCAGTACTTC CASSLDRNIQYF
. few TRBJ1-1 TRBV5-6 TGTGCCAGCAGCTTGGGCGGGAACACTGAAGCTTTCTTT CASSLGGNTEAFF
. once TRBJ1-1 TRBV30 TGTGCCTGGAGTCGCGGGGGGGCTTTCTTT CAWSRGGAFF
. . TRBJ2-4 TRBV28 TGTGCCAGCAGTTTGGCCGGGTACATTCAGTACTTC CASSLAGYIQYF
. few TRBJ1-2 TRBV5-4 TGTGCCAGCAGCTTGGACCAGACTCAAACCTATGGCTACACCTTC CASSLDQTQTYGYTF
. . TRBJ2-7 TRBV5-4 TGTGCCAGCAGTCCCGACCGGGACTCACCCTACGAGCAGTACTTC CASSPDRDSPYEQYF
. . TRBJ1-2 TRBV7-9 TGTGCCAGCAGCTTCGGCAGGGACTATGGCTACACCTTC CASSFGRDYGYTF
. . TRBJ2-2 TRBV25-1 TGTGCCAGCAAAGGGGCGGGAAGGACCGGGGAGCTGTTTTTT CASKGAGRTGELFF
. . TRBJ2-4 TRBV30 TGTGCCTGGAGTGTAGGTGGTACCCTAGCCCCGGACTTC CAWSVGGTLAPDF
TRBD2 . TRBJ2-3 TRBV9 TGTGCCAGCAGCCCTAGCGGGAGAAGCACAGATACGCAGTATTTT CASSPSGRSTDTQYF
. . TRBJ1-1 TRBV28 TGTGCCAGCAGTACAACAACAGGGCAGAACACTGAAGCTTTCTTT CASSTTTGQNTEAFF